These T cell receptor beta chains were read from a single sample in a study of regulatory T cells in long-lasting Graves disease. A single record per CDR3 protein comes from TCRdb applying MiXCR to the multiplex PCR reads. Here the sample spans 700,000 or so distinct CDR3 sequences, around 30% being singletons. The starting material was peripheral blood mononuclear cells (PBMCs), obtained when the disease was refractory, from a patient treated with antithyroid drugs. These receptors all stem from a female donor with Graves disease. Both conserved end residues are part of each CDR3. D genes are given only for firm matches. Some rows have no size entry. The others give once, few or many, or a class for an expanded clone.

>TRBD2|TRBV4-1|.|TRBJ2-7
TGCGCCAGCAGCCAGGGGACTAGCGGGAGTAATTACGAGCAGTACTTC
CASSQGTSGSNYEQYF
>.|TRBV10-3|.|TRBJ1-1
TGTGCCATCAGTGAGGACCCGGGGCCGGACGCTTTCTTT
CAISEDPGPDAFF
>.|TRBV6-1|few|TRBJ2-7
TGTGCCAGCAAGACAGTTAGGTTCGAGCAGTACTTC
CASKTVRFEQYF
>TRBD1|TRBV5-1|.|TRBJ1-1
TGCGCCAGCAGCTTGACCAGGGGGATCACTGAAGCTTTCTTT
CASSLTRGITEAFF
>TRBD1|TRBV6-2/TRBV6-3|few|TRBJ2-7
TGTGCCAGCAGACCCCTCGGGCAGGGGGAGTACGAGCAGTACTTC
CASRPLGQGEYEQYF
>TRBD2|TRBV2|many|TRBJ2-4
TGTGCCAGCGGGGGCTTACTAGCGGGCGTCTCAAACATTCAGTACTTC
CASGGLLAGVSNIQYF
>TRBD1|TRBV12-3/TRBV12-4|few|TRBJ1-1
TGTGCCAGCGCCCTCAGGACAGGGAGTAAGGCTGAAGCTTTCTTT
CASALRTGSKAEAFF
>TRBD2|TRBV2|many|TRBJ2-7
TGTGCCAGCAGATTAGCGGGAGGTCACGAGCAGTACTTC
CASRLAGGHEQYF
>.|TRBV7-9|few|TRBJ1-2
TGTGCCAGCAGCCCTACCGGGCTGGGAGGCTACACCTTC
CASSPTGLGGYTF
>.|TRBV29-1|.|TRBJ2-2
TGCAGCGCCGTAGTAGGGAGCACCGGGGAGCTGTTTTTT
CSAVVGSTGELFF
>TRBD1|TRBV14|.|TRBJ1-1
TGTGCCAGCAGCCATTGGGACAGGGGGTGGACTGAAGCTTTCTTT
CASSHWDRGWTEAFF
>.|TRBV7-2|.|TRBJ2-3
TGTGCCAGCAGCCACGACAGTAGCACAGATACGCAGTATTTT
CASSHDSSTDTQYF
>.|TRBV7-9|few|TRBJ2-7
TGTGCCAGCAGCTGGCCTCTGGAGCAGTACTTC
CASSWPLEQYF
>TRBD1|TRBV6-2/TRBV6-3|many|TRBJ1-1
TGTGCCAGCAGTCCACGATTACAGGGGACTGAAGCTTTCTTT
CASSPRLQGTEAFF
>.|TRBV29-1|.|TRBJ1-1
TGCAGCGTTGTTTGGGGCGAGAACACTGAAGCTTTCTTT
CSVVWGENTEAFF
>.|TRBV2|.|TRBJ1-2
TGTGCCAGCAGTGAAGAGTTCCCAGTGCCGAACTATGGCTACACCTTC
CASSEEFPVPNYGYTF
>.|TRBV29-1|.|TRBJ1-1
TGCAGCGTTGAGGGTAGTGCAGGGATAGATTTTGGCACTGAAGCTTTCTTT
CSVEGSAGIDFGTEAFF
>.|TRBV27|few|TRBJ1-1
TGTGCCAGCAGTTTATCTCTACTCGGGGGAGGTACTGAAGCTTTCTTT
CASSLSLLGGGTEAFF
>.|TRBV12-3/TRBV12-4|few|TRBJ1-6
TGTGCCAGCAGTTTACCTTTGGGGGCGAGTAATTCACCCCTCCACTTT
CASSLPLGASNSPLHF
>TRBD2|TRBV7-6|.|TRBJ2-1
TGTGCCAGCAGCCCTCAGGGGGGCGGGAGGGTCAATGAGCAGTTCTTC
CASSPQGGGRVNEQFF
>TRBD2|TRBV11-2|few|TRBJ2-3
TGTGCCAGCAGCGCCAGGGGGGTGGCAGCTCTAGCGGGAGTAACGGATACGCAGTATTTT
CASSARGVAALAGVTDTQYF
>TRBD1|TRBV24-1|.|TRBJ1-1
TGTGCCACCAGTGATTCGGGACAGCCCACTGAAGCTTTCTTT
CATSDSGQPTEAFF
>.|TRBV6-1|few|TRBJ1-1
TGTGCCAGCAGTTACGGGACCGTAAGGAACACTGAAGCTTTCTTT
CASSYGTVRNTEAFF
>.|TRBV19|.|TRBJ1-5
TGTGCCAGTAGTATATTAGGGACGGGGAATCAGCCCCAGCATTTT
CASSILGTGNQPQHF
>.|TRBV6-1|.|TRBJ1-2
TGTGCCAGCAGTAGGGGTGTAAATGGCTACACCTTC
CASSRGVNGYTF
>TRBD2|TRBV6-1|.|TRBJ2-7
TGTGCCTCAAGCGCTCCTAGCGGGAATTGGAATTCCTACGAGCAGTACTTC
CASSAPSGNWNSYEQYF
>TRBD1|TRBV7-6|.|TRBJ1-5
TGTGCCAGCAGCCCAGACCAGGGGGCTCAGCCCCAGCATTTT
CASSPDQGAQPQHF
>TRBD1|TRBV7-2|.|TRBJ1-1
TGTGCCAGCAGCTTAGGACAGGGGGGATGGCGTGAAGCTTTCTTT
CASSLGQGGWREAFF
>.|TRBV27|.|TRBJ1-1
TGTGCCAGCAGTATAAAGGGGAACACTGAAGCTTTCTTT
CASSIKGNTEAFF
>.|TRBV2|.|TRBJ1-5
TGTACCAGCAGTGTTGGGGGTAGCCAGCCCCAGCATTTT
CTSSVGGSQPQHF
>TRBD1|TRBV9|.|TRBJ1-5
TGTGCCAGCAGCGCCGGGACAGGGTTTTCCCCGACAAGTCAGCCCCAGCATTTT
CASSAGTGFSPTSQPQHF
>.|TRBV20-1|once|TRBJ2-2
TGCAGTGCTAGAGGTCAAGGGCGGGGCACCGGGGAGCTGTTTTTT
CSARGQGRGTGELFF
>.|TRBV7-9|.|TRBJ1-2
TGTGCCAGCAGCTTACCACAGGACGAGTATGGCTACACCTTC
CASSLPQDEYGYTF
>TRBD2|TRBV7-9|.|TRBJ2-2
TGTGCCAGCGAGTCTAGCGGGACGAACACCGGGGAGCTGTTTTTT
CASESSGTNTGELFF